This is a list of T cell receptor beta chains from one sample in a study of post-analysis software for immune sequencing data. TCRdb re-called the PCR reads with MiXCR, one entry per CDR3 protein. The sample records roughly 870,000 distinct CDR3 sequences, under 70% being singletons. Sequenced material: blood. These receptors originate from a girl aged 5-17 years with multiple sclerosis. CDR3s include the opening cysteine and the closing phenylalanine or tryptophan. Each record gives: D gene, clone size, V gene, J gene, CDR3 DNA, CDR3 protein. The D gene is left open where the match is weak. The size field is filled for only some rows; it gives once, few, many or a size class.

>-|-|TRBV7-3|TRBJ2-3
TGTGCCAGCAGCCATAGACGGGATCCCACAGATACGCAGTATTTT
CASSHRRDPTDTQYF
>TRBD2|once|TRBV27|TRBJ2-1
TGTGCCAGCAGTATCACGACTAGCGGGACTTACAATGAGCAGTTCTTC
CASSITTSGTYNEQFF
>-|-|TRBV5-1|TRBJ2-5
TGCGCCAGCAGCTTGGCCAGTTTCAGGAGGGCGGGGGAGACCCAGTACTTC
CASSLASFRRAGETQYF
>TRBD1|few|TRBV5-5|TRBJ1-4
TGTGCCAGCAGCTTGACCGGGACAGGGTCTAGAAAACTGTTTTTT
CASSLTGTGSRKLFF
>-|-|TRBV9|TRBJ2-1
TGTGCCAGCAGCGTAGCTAGGGGCTCCTACAATGAGCAGTTCTTC
CASSVARGSYNEQFF
>-|-|TRBV12-5|TRBJ2-1
TGTGCTAGTGGTTTACAGGATGAGCAGTTCTTC
CASGLQDEQFF
>TRBD2|-|TRBV7-9|TRBJ2-1
TGTGCCAGCAGCGCGGCAAGGCCCGAGCGGGGTTACAATGAGCAGTTCTTC
CASSAARPERGYNEQFF
>-|once|TRBV5-6|TRBJ2-5
TGTGCCAGCAGCTTGATTTCCGAAGAGACCCAGTACTTC
CASSLISEETQYF
>-|-|TRBV5-1|TRBJ1-1
TGCGCCAGCAGCTCAACTCTGGACACTGAAGCTTTCTTT
CASSSTLDTEAFF
>TRBD1|-|TRBV5-1|TRBJ2-4
TGCGCCAGCAGCTTGGGACCCTCAACCGGGACAGGGGGAGGGGAGCAGTACTTC
CASSLGPSTGTGGGEQYF
>-|once|TRBV20-1|TRBJ1-4
TGCAGTGCTAGAGATCAAGCCAGTTTTAATGAAAAACTGTTTTTT
CSARDQASFNEKLFF
>-|-|TRBV29-1|TRBJ1-2
TGCAGCGTCAAACGAAGGACACAAGTGGAGGGCTACACCTTC
CSVKRRTQVEGYTF
>TRBD2|-|TRBV14|TRBJ2-5
TGTGCCAGCAGCTCGGGACTAGCGGGAGTGAAGAGGGAGACCCAGTACTTC
CASSSGLAGVKRETQYF
>-|-|TRBV30|TRBJ2-2
TGTGCCTGGAGGCCAGACAGTCCCGGGGAGCTGTTTTTT
CAWRPDSPGELFF
>-|few|TRBV4-1|TRBJ2-4
TGCGCCAGCAGCCACCTAGGCAAAAACATTCAGTACTTC
CASSHLGKNIQYF
>TRBD2|-|TRBV20-1|TRBJ2-5
TGCAGTGCTAGACTCCCGGGACTAGAGGAGACCCAGTACTTC
CSARLPGLEETQYF
>TRBD1|-|TRBV29-1|TRBJ1-5
TGCAGCGTGGGGACCGGGACAGGCAATCAGCCCCAGCATTTT
CSVGTGTGNQPQHF
>-|-|TRBV6-1|TRBJ2-7
TGTGCCAGCAGTACAGGGAGGTACGAGCAGTACTTC
CASSTGRYEQYF
>TRBD2|-|TRBV7-2|TRBJ2-7
TGTGCCAGCAGCTTATCGACTAGCGGGAGGGGCGAGCAGTACTTC
CASSLSTSGRGEQYF
>-|-|TRBV20-1|TRBJ1-5
TGCAGTGCCACTTCCGGAGGTCAGCCCCAGCATTTT
CSATSGGQPQHF
>-|-|TRBV6-6|TRBJ2-1
TGTGCCAGCATGGTTTACTACAATGAGCAGTTCTTC
CASMVYYNEQFF
>TRBD2|few|TRBV20-1|TRBJ2-3
TGCAGTGCCAATCGAGCGGGGGGCACAGATACGCAGTATTTT
CSANRAGGTDTQYF
>-|-|TRBV10-1|TRBJ2-1
TGCGCCAGCAGTGCTACAGGGTCTGACAATGAGCAGTTCTTC
CASSATGSDNEQFF
>-|-|TRBV3-1|TRBJ2-1
TGTGCCAGCAGCCAAGATCCTATAGGGACCTTTTGGCAGTTCTTC
CASSQDPIGTFWQFF
>-|-|TRBV6-1|TRBJ2-7
TGTGCCAGCAAATTTAACAGTGACTCCTACGAGCAGTACTTC
CASKFNSDSYEQYF
>-|few|TRBV5-1|TRBJ2-7
TGCGCCAGCAGCCCAGACGGACCCTACGAGCAGTACTTC
CASSPDGPYEQYF
>TRBD1|-|TRBV9|TRBJ2-3
TGTGCCAGCAGCGGAGGAGGACAGGGAGATTTCACAGATACGCAGTATTTT
CASSGGGQGDFTDTQYF
>-|-|TRBV6-5|TRBJ2-2
TGTGCCAGCAGGGGGCACGTCGGTGACACCGGGGAGCTGTTTTTT
CASRGHVGDTGELFF
>-|few|TRBV7-6|TRBJ1-1
TGTGCCAGCAGGCCTAATCAGGGGATCACTGAAGCTTTCTTT
CASRPNQGITEAFF